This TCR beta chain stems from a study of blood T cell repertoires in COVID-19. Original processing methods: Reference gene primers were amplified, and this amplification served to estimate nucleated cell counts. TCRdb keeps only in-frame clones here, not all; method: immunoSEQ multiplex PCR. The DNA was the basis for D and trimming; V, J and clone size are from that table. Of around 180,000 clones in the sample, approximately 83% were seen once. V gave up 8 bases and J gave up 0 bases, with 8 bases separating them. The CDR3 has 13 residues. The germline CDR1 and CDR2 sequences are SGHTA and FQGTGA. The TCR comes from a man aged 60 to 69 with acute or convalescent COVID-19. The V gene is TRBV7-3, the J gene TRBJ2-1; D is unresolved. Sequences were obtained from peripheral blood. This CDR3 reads CASATYSYNEQFF. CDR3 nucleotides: TGTGCCAGCGCCACTTACTCCTACAATGAGCAGTTCTTC.